A single sample is the source of the 2 T cell receptor beta chains below, sequenced in a study of T cells in Graves' hyperthyroidism and ophthalmopathy. What was amplified from RNA transcripts were TCR beta CDR3 regions. Initially, a first-round RT-PCR of the TCR CDR3 employed the HTBI primer set. TCRdb reanalysed the multiplex PCR reads using MiXCR and keeps one entry per CDR3 protein. Among a few hundred thousand distinct CDR3 sequences listed, around 50% were seen once. The sequenced material came from peripheral blood or thyroid tissue (not recorded which). The receptors here all came from an adult woman with Graves' disease, either hyperthyroidism or ophthalmopathy (not recorded which).

This clonotype was recorded many times. The chain combines TRBV11-1 with TRBJ1-1; no clear D. Trimming stripped 5 bases from V and 3 bases from J, with 7 bases between. The CDR3 runs to 12 residues. CDR1 and CDR2 (germline): SGHAT, FQDESV (reference sequence). This CDR3 is CASSHQDTEAFF. CDR3 coding DNA: TGTGCCAGCAGCCACCAGGACACTGAAGCTTTCTTT.

The rearrangement uses TRBV25-1 and TRBJ2-7; D not certain. V dropped 5 bases and J dropped 2 bases, with 10 bases sitting between them. CDR3 length: 13 amino acids. CDR1 and CDR2 (germline): MGHDK, SYGVNS. The CDR3 spells CASSQVGAYEQYF. CDR3 DNA sequence: TGTGCCAGCAGTCAGGTTGGGGCCTACGAGCAGTACTTC.